These T cell receptor beta chains were read from a single sample in a study of blood T cell repertoires in COVID-19. Using immunoSEQ multiplex PCR, the repertoire was profiled, and TCRdb retains in-frame clones only, with some absent. The sample lists 68,000 or so clones, 88% occurring once. The sequenced sample consisted of peripheral blood. All receptors derive from a human donor in a cohort sampled during active COVID-19. Each CDR3 is given with its conserved first and last residue. D genes are given only for firm matches. Clone size is stated in some rows and not others, as once, few, many or a class when expanded.

d_call j_call v_call cdr3_length clone_size cdr3_aa cdr3_nt
TRBD1 TRBJ2-2 TRBV6-5 16 - CASSLSRGWGTGELFF TGTGCCAGCAGTTTATCCAGGGGGTGGGGCACCGGGGAGCTGTTTTTT
- TRBJ1-5 TRBV28 17 few CASSLPTRGNSNQPQHF TGTGCCAGCAGTCTCCCCACCCGCGGGAATAGCAATCAGCCCCAGCATTTT
TRBD2 TRBJ2-6 TRBV4-1 16 - CASSPGGSSGANVLTF TGCGCCAGCAGCCCGGGGGGAAGCTCTGGGGCCAACGTCCTGACTTTC
- TRBJ1-6 TRBV12-3/TRBV12-4 13 - CASSFRSGSPLHF TGTGCCAGCAGTTTCAGGTCGGGGTCACCCCTCCACTTT
- TRBJ1-2 TRBV5-1 14 few CASSLGGHSYGYTF TGCGCCAGCAGCTTGGGGGGGCACAGCTATGGCTACACCTTC
- TRBJ2-1 TRBV5-4 11 - CASSNQGEQFF TGTGCCAGCAGCAACCAGGGTGAGCAGTTCTTC
- TRBJ2-4 TRBV5-1 14 - CASSQQGGKNIQYF TGCGCCAGCAGCCAGCAGGGAGGCAAAAACATTCAGTACTTC
TRBD1 TRBJ1-2 TRBV28 14 - CASSLGQGVYGYTF TGTGCCAGCAGCCTGGGACAGGGCGTCTATGGCTACACCTTC
- TRBJ2-7 TRBV18 15 once CASSPMDSSSYEQYF TGTGCCAGCTCACCAATGGACAGTTCTTCCTACGAGCAGTACTTC
- TRBJ1-5 TRBV4-1 19 - CASSQVPMNYAWLNQPQHF TGCGCCAGCAGCCAAGTCCCGATGAATTATGCCTGGCTCAATCAGCCCCAGCATTTT
TRBD1 TRBJ1-3 TRBV5-1 19 - CASSWGQARSSFSGNTIYF TGCGCCAGCAGCTGGGGACAGGCCCGAAGCTCCTTCTCTGGAAACACCATATATTTT
- TRBJ1-6 TRBV6-5 15 - CASSLRGSGVTPLHF TGTGCCAGCAGTCTCCGGGGGAGCGGTGTTACACCCCTCCACTTT
TRBD1 TRBJ1-2 TRBV11-2 13 once CASSSRQGYGYTF TGTGCCAGCAGCTCCAGACAGGGCTATGGCTACACCTTC
- TRBJ2-7 TRBV6-5 11 - CASRESYEQYF TGTGCCAGCAGGGAGAGCTACGAGCAGTACTTC
TRBD2 TRBJ2-7 TRBV30 15 - CAWSHLRTSIRKQYF TGTGCCTGGAGCCACCTCAGGACTAGTATCCGCAAGCAGTACTTC
TRBD1 TRBJ1-2 TRBV7-9 13 once CASKRGQAYGYTF TGTGCCAGCAAAAGGGGACAGGCCTATGGCTACACCTTC
- TRBJ1-1 TRBV12-3/TRBV12-4 13 - CASSLSEDREAFF TGTGCCAGCAGTTTATCCGAAGACAGAGAAGCTTTCTTT
- TRBJ2-2 TRBV4-1 16 - CASSQDLASSTGELFF TGCGCCAGCAGCCAAGATTTGGCTAGCAGCACCGGGGAGCTGTTTTTT
TRBD1 TRBJ1-2 TRBV7-2 15 - CASSRGQGINYGYTF TGTGCCAGCAGCCGGGGACAGGGAATTAACTATGGCTACACCTTC
- TRBJ2-5 TRBV6-5 16 - CASSYIGHRYQETQYF TGTGCCAGCAGTTACATTGGACATAGGTACCAAGAGACCCAGTACTTC
- TRBJ2-1 TRBV5-1 14 - CASSSGGLRNEQFF TGCGCCAGCAGCTCGGGGGGCCTTAGGAATGAGCAGTTCTTC
TRBD1 TRBJ1-5 TRBV19 14 - CASTLVGGQQPQHF TGTGCCAGTACCTTAGTAGGGGGCCAACAGCCCCAGCATTTT
- TRBJ1-2 TRBV2 12 - CASGQTHYGYTF TGTGCCAGCGGGCAGACACACTATGGCTACACCTTC
- TRBJ2-5 TRBV28 12 - CASIWHVETQYF TGTGCCAGCATATGGCACGTAGAGACCCAGTACTTC
- TRBJ1-2 TRBV27 14 - CASSLAPGGYGYTF TGTGCCAGCAGTTTAGCCCCCGGGGGCTATGGCTACACCTTC
TRBD1 TRBJ2-4 TRBV7-2 13 - CASRQGAGNIQYF TGTGCCAGCAGACAGGGGGCCGGAAACATTCAGTACTTC
- TRBJ2-2 TRBV5-8 17 - CASSPTGTAQATGELFF TGTGCCAGCAGCCCCACTGGAACAGCCCAAGCCACCGGGGAGCTGTTTTTT
TRBD2 TRBJ2-2 TRBV5-4 19 - CASSSRGTSGGTNTGELFF TGTGCCAGCAGCTCCCGGGGGACTAGCGGGGGGACGAACACCGGGGAGCTGTTTTTT
- TRBJ2-7 TRBV28 12 - CASSLVGLEQYF TGTGCCAGCAGTTTAGTGGGGCTCGAGCAGTACTTC
TRBD1 TRBJ2-1 TRBV9 14 - CASSVLWQGVEQFF TGTGCCAGCAGCGTACTGTGGCAGGGGGTTGAGCAGTTCTTC
- TRBJ2-7 TRBV5-8 11 - CASSLRYEQYF TGTGCCAGCAGCCTCAGGTACGAGCAGTACTTC
TRBD2 TRBJ2-3 TRBV5-8 17 - CASSSSPGTSGRDTQYF TGTGCCAGCAGCTCCTCCCCCGGGACTAGCGGCCGAGATACGCAGTATTTT
- TRBJ1-6 TRBV28 16 few CASSPEGSSYNSPLHF TGTGCCAGCAGCCCTGAGGGTAGCTCCTATAATTCACCCCTCCACTTT
- TRBJ2-2 TRBV6-5 13 - CAAGTPGTGELFF TGTGCCGCGGGGACCCCGGGCACCGGGGAGCTGTTTTTT
- TRBJ1-4 TRBV30 14 - CAWRPPGADEKLFF TGTGCCTGGAGGCCCCCTGGAGCGGATGAAAAACTGTTTTTT
TRBD1 TRBJ2-7 TRBV19 14 - CASSRQGRDYEQYF TGTGCCAGTAGTAGACAGGGGCGAGACTACGAGCAGTACTTC
- TRBJ2-2 TRBV6-5 11 once CASRNTGELFF TGTGCCAGCCGGAACACCGGGGAGCTGTTTTTT
- TRBJ1-1 TRBV5-6 13 - CASSLFSRTEAFF TGTGCCAGCAGCTTGTTTAGCCGGACTGAAGCTTTCTTT
- TRBJ2-7 TRBV29-1 12 - CSVRTLSYEQYF TGCAGCGTTCGGACTCTTTCCTACGAGCAGTACTTC
TRBD1 TRBJ1-6 TRBV7-8 14 few CASSLFTGGSPLHF TGTGCCAGCAGCTTGTTCACAGGGGGTTCACCCCTCCACTTT
- TRBJ2-2 TRBV5-1 15 few CASSRDTLSPGELFF TGCGCCAGCAGCCGGGACACCCTTTCACCCGGGGAGCTGTTTTTT
- TRBJ2-3 TRBV10-1 12 - CASSEGRNTQYF TGCGCCAGCAGTGAGGGGAGGAATACGCAGTATTTT
TRBD1 TRBJ1-3 TRBV5-1 16 - CASSVGQARAGNTIYF TGCGCCAGCAGCGTCGGACAGGCTCGCGCTGGAAACACCATATATTTT